The 23 T cell receptor beta chains listed next were all sequenced from one sample in a study of cytomegalovirus exposure and HLA in healthy donors (dated by TCRdb to about 2017). The method behind the library was the immunoSEQ multiplex PCR assay. The multiplex PCR relied on a mix of 60 forward primers for TCR Vbeta segments and 13 reverse primers for TCR Jbeta segments. TCRdb holds this immuneACCESS table with in-frame rearrangements only. Some clones are missing; in checked studies, unresolved V genes explain under half, and the rest has no known cause. This sample lists some 180,000 clones; about 80% were detected once. The ten largest clonotypes hold approximately 2.1% of the sample. The specimen sequenced was PBMCs. Receptor source: a man aged 30-40 years in good health and CMV-seronegative.

This clone was picked up a small number of times. The rearrangement uses TRBV15 and TRBJ1-5, with D possibly being TRBD1 (5 bases). Trimming cost V 0 bases and J 7 bases, with 19 bases left between them. Germline CDR1 reads LNHNV; CDR2 reads YYDKDF (reference sequence). The CDR3 loop spans 17 amino acids. In DNA form, the CDR3 reads TGTGCCACCAGCAGAGATTTTTCGTCCCAGGGAGGGCAGCCCCAGCATTTT. Amino acid sequence: CATSRDFSSQGGQPQHF.

This chain joins TRBV5-1 and TRBJ2-5; D perhaps matches TRBD1 (5 bases). Germline V gene data show CDR1 as SGHRS and CDR2 as YFSETQ. V lost 1 base and J lost 1, with 8 bases in between. This CDR3 has 14 residues. DNA of the CDR3: TGCGCCAGCAGCTTGACAGGTACCCAAGAGACCCAGTACTTC. Translation gives CASSLTGTQETQYF.

The gene calls are TRBV7-9 and TRBJ2-7; 7 positions agree with TRBD1. Germline V lookup: CDR1 SEHNR, CDR2 FQNEAQ (reference sequence). This CDR3 is built from 14 residues. The V gene end was trimmed by 1 base and the J gene end by 6 bases; junction bases not matched to a gene: 6. The CDR3, as DNA: TGTGCCAGCAGCTTAGGACAGGGTCCAGGCGAGCAGTACTTC. This encodes CASSLGQGPGEQYF.

The chain joins TRBV11-2 to TRBJ2-7; TRBD2 matches at 9 bases. CDR3 size: 15 residues. The germline CDR1 and CDR2 sequences are SGHAT and FQNNGV. V dropped 5 bases and J dropped 3; count of bases not matched to a gene: 8. The CDR3 DNA is TGTGCCAGCAGCACCCGGACTAGCGCCAGCTACGAGCAGTACTTC. Residues: CASSTRTSASYEQYF.

The V gene is TRBV4-2, the J gene TRBJ2-1; weak D call: TRBD2 (5 bases). Germline V CDR1 and CDR2: LGHNA, YNFKEQ. V lost 4 bases, J lost 2 bases, and 9 bases lay in between. The CDR3 contains 14 residues. In nucleotides, the CDR3 is TGTGCCAGCAGCCGGACTGTCGCCTACAATGAGCAGTTCTTC. Protein product: CASSRTVAYNEQFF.

The chain has TRBV6-1 and TRBJ2-1; TRBD2 might be the D (5 bases). This CDR3 has 13 residues. Germline loops: CDR1 MNHNS, CDR2 SASEGT. The V and J ends lost 4 bases and 14 bases respectively, with 18 bases between them. CDR3 residues: CASSVLGDPNKFF. CDR3 coding DNA: TGTGCCAGCAGTGTACTAGGCGACCCTAATAAGTTCTTC.

The chain is built from TRBV27 and TRBJ1-1, with 8 bases that match TRBD1. Germline V gene sequence: CDR1 MNHEY, CDR2 SMNVEV (reference sequence). The CDR3 has 15 residues. With 0 bases clipped from V and 4 bases from J, the junction kept 4 bases outside the gene matches. CDR3 nucleotides: TGTGCCAGCAGTTTATCACCCCAGGGGGCCACTGAAGCTTTCTTT. The encoded protein is CASSLSPQGATEAFF.

The rearrangement uses TRBV6-5 and TRBJ1-2; TRBD1 aligns across 9 bases. In germline, CDR1 is MNHEY, CDR2 SVGAGI. Trimming removed 5 bases from V and 8 bases from J; junction bases left unmatched: 12. The CDR3 is 15 amino acids. CDR3 DNA: TGTGCCAGCAGTACACTATCGACAGGGGGTAGCGGCTACACCTTC. This sequence encodes CASSTLSTGGSGYTF.

The chain carries TRBV2 and TRBJ2-1; D not certain. CDR3 length: 15 amino acids. Germline V CDR1 and CDR2: SNHLY, FYNNEI. V lost 4 bases, J lost 2 bases, and 12 bases lay in between. The CDR3 sequence: CASSATAPTYNEQFF. The CDR3 DNA reads as TGTGCCAGCAGTGCCACAGCTCCGACCTACAATGAGCAGTTCTTC.

This rearrangement joins TRBV7-6 to TRBJ2-7, with 7 bases lining up with TRBD1. J gave up 4 bases and V 6 bases, and 15 bases lay outside the gene matches. CDR1 SGHVS and CDR2 FNYEAQ come from the germline V gene. This CDR3 has 16 residues. CDR3 sequence reads: CASRQGEAGRGYEQYF. CDR3 DNA: TGTGCCAGCAGGCAGGGGGAAGCCGGCCGTGGGTACGAGCAGTACTTC. Full variable domain (outside the CDR3, taken from reference TRBV7-6 and TRBJ2-7): GAGVSQSPRYKVTKRGQDVALRCDPISGHVSLYWYRQALGQGPEFLTYFNYEAQQDKSGLPNDRFSAERPEGSISTLTIQRTEQRDSAMYRCASRQGEAGRGYEQYFGPGTRLTVT.

The chain has TRBV2 and TRBJ2-7; 7 nucleotides match TRBD1. V shed 6 bases, J shed 4 bases, and the junction held 3 bases outside the gene matches. Germline loops: CDR1 SNHLY, CDR2 FYNNEI. CDR3 size: 12 residues. The CDR3 bases are TGTGCCAGCAGATTACAGGGGTACGAGCAGTACTTC. It translates to CASRLQGYEQYF.

This clone was detected once. J is TRBJ2-1 and V is TRBV4-1; 9 bases are shared with TRBD2. Trimming at V came to 1 base and at J to 5 bases, leaving 3 bases not matched to a gene. The CDR3 is 15 amino acids. The germline gives CDR1 MGHRA, CDR2 YSYEKL. CDR3 protein: CASSQGLAGNNEQFF. CDR3 nucleotide sequence: TGCGCCAGCAGCCAAGGGCTAGCGGGGAACAATGAGCAGTTCTTC.

This clone has only one observation. The gene calls are TRBV18 and TRBJ2-3; no definite D call. Germline V gene lookup returns CDR1 KGHSH and CDR2 LQKENI. The V gene lost 0 bases and the J gene lost 2 bases, with 9 bases spanning the gap. The CDR3 extends over 15 amino acids. The CDR3 is CASSPPAEITDTQYF. The CDR3 bases are TGTGCCAGCTCACCACCGGCGGAGATCACAGATACGCAGTATTTT.

The J gene is TRBJ2-7, the V gene TRBV19; 8 bases fit TRBD1. Germline V gene lookup returns CDR1 LNHDA and CDR2 SQIVND (reference sequence). V gave up 6 bases and J gave up 6 bases; unmatched junction bases: 7. The CDR3 has 13 amino acids. The CDR3 nucleotides are TGTGCCAGTAGCAACAACAGGGGGTTCGAGCAGTACTTC. Translating gives CASSNNRGFEQYF.

Worth noting for this clone: The germline gene is not matched at one end of the junction; a read error may be the cause. At the DNA level, this CDR3 is encoded by other sequences in the same sample as well. The chain links TRBV25-1 to TRBJ2-7; 11 bases are shared with TRBD2. The CDR3 runs to 15 residues. Per the germline V gene, CDR1 is MGHDK and CDR2 is SYGVNS. CDR3: CASSLSGLAVYEQYF. The CDR3 nucleotides are TGCGCCAGCAGTTTATCGGGACTAGCGGTCTACGAGCAGTACTTC.

V usage is TRBV28 and J usage is TRBJ2-5, with a tentative D call TRBD2 (7 bases). The ends were cut back, 6 bases at V and 3 bases at J, with 14 bases in the middle. This CDR3 has 14 residues. Germline V gene sequence: CDR1 MDHEN, CDR2 SYDVKM. CDR3 region: CASSPGGREETQYF. The CDR3 DNA is TGTGCCAGCAGCCCGGGGGGCCGAGAAGAGACCCAGTACTTC.

The sample holds one count of this clone. The J gene is TRBJ1-2, the V gene TRBV6-5; 7 bases agree with TRBD1. Germline V lookup: CDR1 MNHEY, CDR2 SVGAGI. CDR3 length equals 13 residues. V lost 6 bases, J lost 4 bases, and 5 bases stayed unmatched. The CDR3 bases are TGTGCCAGCAGGCGTCGGACAGGCTATGGCTACACCTTC. Translation: CASRRRTGYGYTF.

The chain couples TRBV6-5 to TRBJ2-5; TRBD2 matches at 10 bases. The CDR3 has 15 residues. V lost 5 bases, J lost 2 bases, and 5 bases stayed unmatched. Germline V lookup: CDR1 MNHEY, CDR2 SVGAGI. The CDR3 nucleotides read TGTGCCAGCAGTCCCGGACTAGCGGTTCAAGAGACCCAGTACTTC. Translated: CASSPGLAVQETQYF.

A single count supports this clone. The chain combines TRBV5-1 with TRBJ2-7; D call uncertain. CDR3 length: 14 residues. V was shortened by 1 base and J by 0 bases, with 8 bases between the two germline ends. Germline V gene sequence: CDR1 SGHRS, CDR2 YFSETQ. In DNA, the CDR3 is TGCGCCAGCAGCTTGTTGGGCAGCTCCTACGAGCAGTACTTC. It codes for CASSLLGSSYEQYF.

On this clone itself: Other nucleotide sequences from this sample produce the same CDR3. The V call is TRBV20-1, the J call TRBJ1-2; no clear D gene. The CDR3 is made up of 8 amino acids. The germline V and J ends were trimmed by 8 bases and 7 bases, with 5 bases remaining between them. CDR1 and CDR2 (germline): DFQATT, SNEGSKA (reference sequence). Here the CDR3 DNA reads TGCAGTCCGGGTGGCTACACCTTC. This sequence encodes CSPGGYTF.

The chain combines TRBV19 with TRBJ1-5; D perhaps matches TRBD1 (5 bases). This CDR3 is 15 amino acids long. The germline gives CDR1 LNHDA, CDR2 SQIVND (reference sequence). V was trimmed by 9 bases and J by 1 base, leaving 16 bases between them. CDR3 coding DNA: TGTGCCAGCCAGATGGGGGGAGAAAGCAATCAGCCCCAGCATTTT. Protein sequence: CASQMGGESNQPQHF.

This clone was found a few times. The chain recombines TRBV27 with TRBJ2-7, with 10 bases lining up with TRBD1. J was trimmed by 1 base and V by 1 base; bases with no gene match: 7. The CDR3 spans 17 residues. Per the germline V gene, CDR1 is MNHEY and CDR2 is SMNVEV (reference sequence). CDR3 nucleotides: TGTGCCAGCAGTTTATTCCCCCGGACAGGGGGATCCTACGAGCAGTACTTC. Encoded protein: CASSLFPRTGGSYEQYF.

The genes are TRBV5-6 and TRBJ2-5; D perhaps matches TRBD2 (6 bases). CDR3 length: 15 amino acids. Germline CDR1 SGHDT, CDR2 YYEEEE. The germline V and J ends were trimmed by 0 bases and 5 bases, with 14 bases remaining between them. This chain's CDR3 is CASSLESGVRETQYF. CDR3 bases: TGTGCCAGCAGCTTGGAGTCGGGGGTTAGGGAGACCCAGTACTTC.